This T cell receptor beta chain was obtained from a study of graft-versus-host responses after intestinal transplantation. Background on the study: Every recipient had anti-thymocyte globulin induction and 3 to 4 years of tacrolimus plus steroids.

V was clipped by 3 bases and J by 0 bases, with 17 bases between them. Germline V CDR1 and CDR2: MNHNS, SASEGT. This CDR3 contains 18 residues. The protocol was immunoSEQ multiplex PCR, while the TCRdb copy is restricted to in-frame clones and leaves out a portion. The sample lists 75,000 to 100,000 clones, over 85% occurring once. Findings and caveats of the study: Recipient marrow showed GvH clones, some seen first in ileum or blood. Levels of circulating GvH clones at their peak were associated with early post-transplant HvG declines.

About this clone itself: Its antigen is currently unknown.

V gene TRBV6-1 combines with J gene TRBJ2-2; unclear D gene. Sequencing was performed on unstimulated CD8+ T cells sorted from spleen or lymph node cells, taken before intestinal transplant. The receptor was derived from a human donor who received an intestinal transplant. The CDR3 spells CASSEPLSVPTNTGELFF. CDR3 nucleotide sequence: TGTGCCAGCAGTGAGCCCTTGTCGGTTCCCACGAACACCGGGGAGCTGTTTTTT.